The rows below give T cell receptor beta chains drawn from one sample of a study of radiation and T cells in renal cell carcinoma. Measured with immunoSEQ multiplex PCR; TCRdb has only the in-frame clones, and not every one. The table has about 150,000 clones, less than 90% seen once. The starting material was blood, obtained from a patient whose treatment included radiotherapy and nephrectomy. The receptors shown here come from a woman between 65 and 79 years old with renal cell carcinoma. The CDR3 runs from the conserved cysteine through the conserved F or W. A D gene is named only where the DNA matches it firmly. Expanded clones are given a class, and other clones once, few, many or no size at all.

d_call j_call clone_size v_call cdr3_nt cdr3_aa
TRBD1 TRBJ1-2 . TRBV19 TGTGCCAGTAGTAAAGCCCGGGACAGGGACTATGGCTACACCTTC CASSKARDRDYGYTF
. TRBJ1-5 . TRBV28 TGTGCCAGCAGACGCACCAGGTACCCTCAGCCCCAGCATTTT CASRRTRYPQPQHF
. TRBJ1-6 . TRBV19 TGTGCCAGTTCGGGACTCATGAGCTCCTATAATTCACCCCTCCACTTT CASSGLMSSYNSPLHF
. TRBJ2-3 . TRBV11-3 TGTGCCAGCAGCCTCGCTAGCACAGATACGCAGTATTTT CASSLASTDTQYF
. TRBJ1-2 few TRBV29-1 TGCAGCGTTCCGGGGGGCTACACCTTC CSVPGGYTF
TRBD1 TRBJ1-6 few TRBV5-4 TGTGCCAGCAGCCGGGACAGGGAAATGAGTTCACCCCTCCACTTT CASSRDREMSSPLHF
. TRBJ1-1 few TRBV9 TGTGCCAGCAGCGTAGGCGGTTCCCAGAGGGACACTGAAGCTTTCTTT CASSVGGSQRDTEAFF
. TRBJ1-1 . TRBV6-1 TGTGCCAGCAGTGAACCCTCCAGGAAGAACACTGAAGCTTTCTTT CASSEPSRKNTEAFF
. TRBJ2-7 . TRBV5-4 TGTGCCAGCAGTTTAAAAATCTCCTACGAGCAGTACTTC CASSLKISYEQYF
. TRBJ1-2 . TRBV7-9 TGTGCCAGCAGCCTCGAGACGGGAAACTATGGCTACACCTTC CASSLETGNYGYTF
. TRBJ1-2 . TRBV6-1 TGTGCCAGCAGTGAAGTGCCCCTCTATGGCTACACCTTC CASSEVPLYGYTF